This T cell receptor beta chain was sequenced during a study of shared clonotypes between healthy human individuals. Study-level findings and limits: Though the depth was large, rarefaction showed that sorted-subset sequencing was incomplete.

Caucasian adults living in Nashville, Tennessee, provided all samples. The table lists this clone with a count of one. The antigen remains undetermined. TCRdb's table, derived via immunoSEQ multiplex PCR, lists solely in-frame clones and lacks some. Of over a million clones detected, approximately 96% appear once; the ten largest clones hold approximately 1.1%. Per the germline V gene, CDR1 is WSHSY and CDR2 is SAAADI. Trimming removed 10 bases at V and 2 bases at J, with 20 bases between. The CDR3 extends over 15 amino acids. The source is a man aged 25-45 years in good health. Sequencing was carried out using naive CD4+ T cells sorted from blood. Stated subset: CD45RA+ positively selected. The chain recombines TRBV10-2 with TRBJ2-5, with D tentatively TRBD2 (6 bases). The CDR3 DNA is TGCGCCACCAGATGGATCGCGGGGCTACAAGAGACCCAGTACTTC. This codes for CATRWIAGLQETQYF.